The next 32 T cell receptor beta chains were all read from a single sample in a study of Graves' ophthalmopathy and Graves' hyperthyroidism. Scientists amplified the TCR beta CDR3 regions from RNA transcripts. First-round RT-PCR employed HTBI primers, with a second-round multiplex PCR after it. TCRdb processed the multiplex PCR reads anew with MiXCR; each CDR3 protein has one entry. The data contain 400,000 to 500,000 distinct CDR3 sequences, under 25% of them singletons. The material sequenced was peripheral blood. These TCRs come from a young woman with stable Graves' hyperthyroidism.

CDR3 amino acids: CASRRDSYNEQFF. The CDR3 DNA is TGTGCCAGCAGAAGGGACTCCTACAATGAGCAGTTCTTC. This chain uses TRBV27 with TRBJ2-1, with D unresolved. V was shortened by 6 bases and J by 0 bases, with 6 bases between the two germline ends. The length of the CDR3 is 13 residues. Germline values: CDR1 MNHEY, CDR2 SMNVEV (reference sequence).

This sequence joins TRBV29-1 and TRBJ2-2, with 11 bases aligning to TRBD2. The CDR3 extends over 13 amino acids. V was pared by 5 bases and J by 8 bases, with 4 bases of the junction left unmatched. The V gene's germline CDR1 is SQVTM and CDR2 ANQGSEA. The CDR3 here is CSVPSGRLGELFF. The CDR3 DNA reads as TGCAGCGTTCCTAGCGGGAGGTTGGGGGAGCTGTTTTTT.

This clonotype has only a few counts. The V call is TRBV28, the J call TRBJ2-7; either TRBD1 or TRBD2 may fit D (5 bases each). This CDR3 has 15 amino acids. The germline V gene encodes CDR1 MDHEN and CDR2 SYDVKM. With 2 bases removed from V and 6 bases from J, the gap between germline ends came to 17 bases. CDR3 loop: CASSLQVGKGREQYF. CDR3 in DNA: TGTGCCAGCAGTTTACAAGTCGGGAAGGGACGCGAGCAGTACTTC.

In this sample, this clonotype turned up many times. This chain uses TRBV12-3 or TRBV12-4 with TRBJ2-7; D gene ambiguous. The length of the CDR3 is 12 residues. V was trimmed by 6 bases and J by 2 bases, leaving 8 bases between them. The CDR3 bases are TGTGCCAGCAGATCCAGGACCTACGAGCAGTACTTC. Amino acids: CASRSRTYEQYF.

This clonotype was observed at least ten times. CDR3 nucleotide sequence: TGTGCTAGTGGTTTGGTACTAGCGGGAGGAATCTACGAGCAGTACTTC. It encodes CASGLVLAGGIYEQYF. V gene TRBV12-5 combines with J gene TRBJ2-7; TRBD2 agrees at 12 bases. The germline CDR1 and CDR2 sequences are LGHNT and FRNRAP. V trimming: 0 bases; J trimming: 3 bases; junction bases outside the gene matches: 3. The CDR3 loop spans 16 amino acids.

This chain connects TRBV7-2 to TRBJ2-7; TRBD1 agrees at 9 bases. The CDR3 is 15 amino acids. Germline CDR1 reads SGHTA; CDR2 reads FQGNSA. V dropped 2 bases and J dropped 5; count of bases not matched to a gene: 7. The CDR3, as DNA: TGTGCCAGCAGCTTATTAAGGACAGGGGCCCACGAGCAGTACTTC. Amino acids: CASSLLRTGAHEQYF.

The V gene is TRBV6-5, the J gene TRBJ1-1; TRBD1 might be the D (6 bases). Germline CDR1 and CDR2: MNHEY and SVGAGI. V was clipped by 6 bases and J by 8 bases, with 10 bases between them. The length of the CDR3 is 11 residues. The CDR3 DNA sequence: TGTGCCAGCAGATGGACAGCAGAAGCTTTCTTT. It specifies CASRWTAEAFF.

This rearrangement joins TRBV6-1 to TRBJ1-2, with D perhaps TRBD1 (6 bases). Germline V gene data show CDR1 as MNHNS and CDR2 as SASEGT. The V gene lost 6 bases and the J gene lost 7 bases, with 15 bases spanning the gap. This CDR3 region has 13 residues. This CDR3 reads CASSSSQGFGYTF. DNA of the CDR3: TGTGCCAGCAGCAGCTCGCAGGGGTTTGGCTACACCTTC.

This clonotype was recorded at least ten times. Here the CDR3 DNA reads TGTGCCAACTGGAAAGGGGACTATGGCTACACCTTC. It specifies CANWKGDYGYTF. The J gene is TRBJ1-2, the V gene TRBV6-1, with D perhaps TRBD1 (5 bases). The CDR3 is made up of 12 amino acids. Germline V CDR1 and CDR2: MNHNS, SASEGT. With 10 bases removed from V and 3 bases from J, the gap between germline ends came to 12 bases.

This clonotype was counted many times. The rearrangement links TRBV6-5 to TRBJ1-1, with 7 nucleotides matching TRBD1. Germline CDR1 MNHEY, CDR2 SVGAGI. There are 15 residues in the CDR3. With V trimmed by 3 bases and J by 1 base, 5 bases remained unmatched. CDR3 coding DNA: TGTGCCAGCAGTTATTCTGGGACAGCGAACACTGAAGCTTTCTTT. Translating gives CASSYSGTANTEAFF.

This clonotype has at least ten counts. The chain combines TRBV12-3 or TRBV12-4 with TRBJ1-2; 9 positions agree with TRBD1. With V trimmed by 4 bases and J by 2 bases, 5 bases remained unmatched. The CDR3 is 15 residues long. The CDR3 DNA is TGTGCCAGCAGTTCCGGGACAGGGAAAAACTATGGCTACACCTTC. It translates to CASSSGTGKNYGYTF.

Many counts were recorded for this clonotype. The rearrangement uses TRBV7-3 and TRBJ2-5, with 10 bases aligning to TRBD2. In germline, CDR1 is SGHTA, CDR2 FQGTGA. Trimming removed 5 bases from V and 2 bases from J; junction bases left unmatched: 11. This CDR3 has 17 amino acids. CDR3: CASSQGLAHNLQETQYF. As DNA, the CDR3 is TGTGCCAGCAGCCAGGGACTAGCGCACAACTTACAAGAGACCCAGTACTTC.

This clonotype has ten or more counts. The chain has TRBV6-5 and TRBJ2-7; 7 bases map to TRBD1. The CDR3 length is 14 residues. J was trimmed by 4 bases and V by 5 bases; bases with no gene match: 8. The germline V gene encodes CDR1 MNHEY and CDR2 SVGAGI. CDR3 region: CASSHTGTAYEQYF. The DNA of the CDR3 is TGTGCCAGCAGTCACACCGGGACAGCTTACGAGCAGTACTTC.

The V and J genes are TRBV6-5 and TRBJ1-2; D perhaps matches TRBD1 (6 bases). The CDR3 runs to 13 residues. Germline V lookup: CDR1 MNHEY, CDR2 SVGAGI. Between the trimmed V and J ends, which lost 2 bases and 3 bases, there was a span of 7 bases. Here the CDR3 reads CASSYKGDYGYTF. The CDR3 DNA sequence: TGTGCCAGCAGTTACAAGGGGGACTATGGCTACACCTTC.

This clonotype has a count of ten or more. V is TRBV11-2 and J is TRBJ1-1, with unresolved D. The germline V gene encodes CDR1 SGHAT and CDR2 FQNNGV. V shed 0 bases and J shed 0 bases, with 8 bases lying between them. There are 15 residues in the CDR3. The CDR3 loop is CASSLEPILNTEAFF. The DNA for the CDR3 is TGTGCCAGCAGCTTAGAGCCGATCCTGAACACTGAAGCTTTCTTT.

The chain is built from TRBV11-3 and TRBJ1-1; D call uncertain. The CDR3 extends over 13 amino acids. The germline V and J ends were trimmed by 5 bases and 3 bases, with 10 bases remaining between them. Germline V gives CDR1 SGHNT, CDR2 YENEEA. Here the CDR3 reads CASSNVPDTEAFF. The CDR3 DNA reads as TGTGCCAGCAGCAATGTTCCGGACACTGAAGCTTTCTTT. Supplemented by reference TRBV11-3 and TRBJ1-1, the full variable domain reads EAGVVQSPRYKIIEKKQPVAFWCNPISGHNTLYWYLQNLGQGPELLIRYENEEAVDDSQLPKDRFSAERLKGVDSTLKIQPAELGDSAVYLCASSNVPDTEAFFGQGTRLTVV.

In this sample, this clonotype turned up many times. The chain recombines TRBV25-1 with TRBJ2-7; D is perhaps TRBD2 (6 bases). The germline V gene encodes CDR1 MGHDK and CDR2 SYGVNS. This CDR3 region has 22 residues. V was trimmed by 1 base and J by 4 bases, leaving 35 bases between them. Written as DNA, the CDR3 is TGTGCCAGCAGTGAATCCCTTTCGACGGCGGGAACTACCCTGCATTTGCTGTACGAGCAGTACTTC. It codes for CASSESLSTAGTTLHLLYEQYF.

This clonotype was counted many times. CDR3 nucleotide sequence: TGTGCCTGGACCCCCCTAGGGGAGAACACTGAAGCTTTCTTT. As protein: CAWTPLGENTEAFF. This chain connects TRBV30 to TRBJ1-1; TRBD1 is a possible D gene (5 bases). This CDR3 comprises 14 residues. Germline V gives CDR1 GTSNPN, CDR2 SVGIG (reference sequence). V lost 4 bases and J 1 base, leaving 13 bases between the germline ends.

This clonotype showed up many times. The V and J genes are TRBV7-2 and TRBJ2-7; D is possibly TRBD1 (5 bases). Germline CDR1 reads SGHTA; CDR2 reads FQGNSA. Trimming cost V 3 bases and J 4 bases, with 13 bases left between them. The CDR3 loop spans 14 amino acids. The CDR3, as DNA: TGTGCCAGCAGCTTCTCGGTAGGGGTTTACGAGCAGTACTTC. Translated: CASSFSVGVYEQYF. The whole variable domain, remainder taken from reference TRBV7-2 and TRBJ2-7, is GAGVSQSPSNKVTEKGKDVELRCDPISGHTALYWYRQSLGQGLEFLIYFQGNSAPDKSGLPSDRFSAERTGGSVSTLTIQRTQQEDSAVYLCASSFSVGVYEQYFGPGTRLTVT.

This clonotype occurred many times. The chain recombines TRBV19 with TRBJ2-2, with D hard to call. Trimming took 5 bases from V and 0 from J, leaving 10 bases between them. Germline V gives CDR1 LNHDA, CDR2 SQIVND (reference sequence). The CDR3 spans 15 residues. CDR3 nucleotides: TGTGCCAGTAGTCCGTCTCTCGCGAACACCGGGGAGCTGTTTTTT. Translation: CASSPSLANTGELFF.

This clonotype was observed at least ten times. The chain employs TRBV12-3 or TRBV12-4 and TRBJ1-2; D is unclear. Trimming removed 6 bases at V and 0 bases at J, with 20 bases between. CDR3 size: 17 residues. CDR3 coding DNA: TGTGCCAGCAGATCCGGCCCTTATCCTCCCACTAACTATGGCTACACCTTC. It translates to CASRSGPYPPTNYGYTF.

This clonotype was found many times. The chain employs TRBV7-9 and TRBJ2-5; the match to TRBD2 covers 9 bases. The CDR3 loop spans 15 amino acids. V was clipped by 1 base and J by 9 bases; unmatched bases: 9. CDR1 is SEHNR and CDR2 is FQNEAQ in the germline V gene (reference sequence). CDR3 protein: CASSLGTSGLGAQYF. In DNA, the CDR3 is TGTGCCAGCAGCTTAGGAACTAGCGGGCTCGGGGCCCAGTACTTC.

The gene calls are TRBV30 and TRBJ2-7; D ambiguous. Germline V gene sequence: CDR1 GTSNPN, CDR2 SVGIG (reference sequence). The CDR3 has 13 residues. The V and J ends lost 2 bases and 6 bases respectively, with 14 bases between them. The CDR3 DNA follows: TGTGCCTGGAGTAAGGTATGGACCGGCGAGCAGTACTTC. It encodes CAWSKVWTGEQYF.

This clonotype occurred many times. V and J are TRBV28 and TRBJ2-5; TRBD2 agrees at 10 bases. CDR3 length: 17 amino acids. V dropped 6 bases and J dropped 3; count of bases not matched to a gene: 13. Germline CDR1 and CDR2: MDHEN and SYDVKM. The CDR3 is CASSPGVSSGREETQYF. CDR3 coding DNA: TGTGCCAGCAGCCCAGGGGTATCTAGCGGGAGAGAAGAGACCCAGTACTTC.

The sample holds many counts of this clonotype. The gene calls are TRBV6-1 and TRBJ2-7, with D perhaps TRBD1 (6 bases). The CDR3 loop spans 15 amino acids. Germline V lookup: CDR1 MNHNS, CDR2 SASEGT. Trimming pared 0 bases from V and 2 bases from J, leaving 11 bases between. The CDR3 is CASSEAGGGTYEQYF. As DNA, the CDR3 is TGTGCCAGCAGTGAAGCTGGGGGCGGAACCTACGAGCAGTACTTC.

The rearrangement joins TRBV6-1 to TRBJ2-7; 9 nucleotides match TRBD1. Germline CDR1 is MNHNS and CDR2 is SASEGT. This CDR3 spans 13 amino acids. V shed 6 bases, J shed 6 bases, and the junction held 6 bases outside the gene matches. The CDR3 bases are TGTGCCAGCAGCGCGGGACAGGGTTCCGAGCAGTACTTC. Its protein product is CASSAGQGSEQYF.

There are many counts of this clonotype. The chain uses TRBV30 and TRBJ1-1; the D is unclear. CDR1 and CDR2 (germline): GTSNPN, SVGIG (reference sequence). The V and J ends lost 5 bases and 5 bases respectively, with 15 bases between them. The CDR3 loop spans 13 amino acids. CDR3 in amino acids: CAWSPSLSTEAFF. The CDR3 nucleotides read TGTGCCTGGTCCCCCTCCCTTTCGACTGAAGCTTTCTTT. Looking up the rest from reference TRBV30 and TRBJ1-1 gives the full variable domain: SQTIHQWPATLVQPVGSPLSLECTVEGTSNPNLYWYRQAAGRGLQLLFYSVGIGQISSEVPQNLSASRPQDRQFILSSKKLLLSDSGFYLCAWSPSLSTEAFFGQGTRLTVV.

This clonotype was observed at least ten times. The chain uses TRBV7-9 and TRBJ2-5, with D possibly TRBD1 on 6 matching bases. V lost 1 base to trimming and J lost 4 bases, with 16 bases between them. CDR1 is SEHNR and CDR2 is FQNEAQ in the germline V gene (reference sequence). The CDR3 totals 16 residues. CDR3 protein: CASSLGRNRDSETQYF. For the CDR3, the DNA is TGTGCCAGCAGCTTAGGTAGAAACAGGGATTCAGAGACCCAGTACTTC.

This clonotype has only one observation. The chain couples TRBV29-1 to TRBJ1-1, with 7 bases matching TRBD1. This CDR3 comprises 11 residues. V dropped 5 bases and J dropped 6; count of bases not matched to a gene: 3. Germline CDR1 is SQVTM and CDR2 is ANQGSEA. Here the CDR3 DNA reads TGCAGCGTTACCCAGGGGGCTGAAGCTTTCTTT. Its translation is CSVTQGAEAFF.

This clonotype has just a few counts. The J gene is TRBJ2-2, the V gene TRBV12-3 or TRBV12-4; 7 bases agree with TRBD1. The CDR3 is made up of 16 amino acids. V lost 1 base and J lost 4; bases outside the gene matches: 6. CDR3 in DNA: TGTGCCAGCAGTTTAGGGGCAGGGGGAATCACCGGGGAGCTGTTTTTT. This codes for CASSLGAGGITGELFF.

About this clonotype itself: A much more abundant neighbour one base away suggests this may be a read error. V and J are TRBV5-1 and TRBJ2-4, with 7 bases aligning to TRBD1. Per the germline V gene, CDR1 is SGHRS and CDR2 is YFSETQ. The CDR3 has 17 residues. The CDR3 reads CASSLGGPAVGKNIKYF. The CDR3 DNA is TGCGCCAGCAGCTTAGGGGGCCCCGCGGTTGGCAAAAACATTAAGTACTTC.

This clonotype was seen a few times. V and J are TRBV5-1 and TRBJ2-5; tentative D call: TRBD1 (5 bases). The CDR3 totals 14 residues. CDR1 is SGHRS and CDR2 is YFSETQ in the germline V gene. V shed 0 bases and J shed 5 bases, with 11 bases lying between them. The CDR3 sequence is CASSLDQGGETQYF. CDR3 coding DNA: TGCGCCAGCAGCTTGGATCAGGGCGGCGAGACCCAGTACTTC. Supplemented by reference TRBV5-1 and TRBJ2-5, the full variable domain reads KAGVTQTPRYLIKTRGQQVTLSCSPISGHRSVSWYQQTPGQGLQFLFEYFSETQRNKGNFPGRFSGRQFSNSRSEMNVSTLELGDSALYLCASSLDQGGETQYFGPGTRLLVL.